Here is one T cell receptor (beta chain) with its context. Its antigen remains unidentified. Library construction involved attaching unique molecular identifiers to individual cDNA molecules, which allowed quantitative, reproducible TCR counting. Each CDR3 protein is one row after TCRdb ran MiXCR on the RACE reads. The profile covers about 64,000 distinct CDR3 sequences, with roughly 9.6% appearing a single time and approximately 2.4% taken by the ten largest. This specimen belongs to a study of human T cells and chemical hapten exposure. Study background: During the approximately 25-week study period, patients had diphenylcyclopropenone applied to the scalp every week.

Sample time point: patch test 3, about 24 weeks after DPC sensitization. Treatment noted: therapeutic diphenylcyclopropenone sensitization with weekly scalp DPC. The authors' total RNA extraction used unfractionated whole blood. Germline loops: CDR1 MNHEY, CDR2 SVGAGI. V lost 0 bases to trimming and J lost 7 bases, with 15 bases between them. The CDR3 consists of 15 residues. Study-level results: DPC sensitization did not alter TCRs above 1 in 1000 frequency.

V gene TRBV6-5 combines with J gene TRBJ1-1; D may be TRBD1 (6 bases). The clonotype was recovered from a woman younger than 45 with alopecia areata. Some clones in this sample may be carry-over from other donors' samples. Material: whole blood, obtained in connection with sensitization to the hapten diphenylcyclopropenone (DPC). The CDR3 spells CASSYSGRLGGEAFF. The CDR3 region has the DNA TGTGCCAGCAGTTACTCGGGACGGCTAGGGGGTGAAGCTTTCTTT.